This TCR beta chain was recorded in a study of response to subunit inactivated influenza vaccine. Study findings and constraints: The authors offered the suggestion that each seasonal influenza vaccination recruits few new T cells.

Of note for this clonotype: Antigen unknown.

In TCRdb, the RT-PCR reads were re-called with MiXCR into one record per CDR3 protein. The data hold about 780,000 distinct CDR3 sequences, with approximately 17% observed a single time. The sequence was obtained from a man between 45 and 60 years old who received an inactivated influenza vaccine. The sample here was PBMCs from blood, taken more than 4 days after vaccination.

The DNA of the CDR3 is TGTGCCAGCAGCTCTCGAGTGGGAGGGACCGGGGAGCTGTTTTTT. Translating gives CASSSRVGGTGELFF. The chain has TRBV7-9 and TRBJ2-2; TRBD2 matches at 7 bases. Trimming cost V 4 bases and J 5 bases; bases outside gene matches: 7. The CDR3 totals 15 residues. CDR1 is SEHNR, CDR2 FQNEAQ, per germline (reference sequence). Full variable domain (remainder filled in from reference TRBV7-9 and TRBJ2-2): DTGVSQNPRHKITKRGQNVTFRCDPISEHNRLYWYRQTLGQGPEFLTYFQNEAQLEKSRLLSDRFSAERPKGSFSTLEIQRTEQGDSAMYLCASSSRVGGTGELFFGEGSRLTVL.